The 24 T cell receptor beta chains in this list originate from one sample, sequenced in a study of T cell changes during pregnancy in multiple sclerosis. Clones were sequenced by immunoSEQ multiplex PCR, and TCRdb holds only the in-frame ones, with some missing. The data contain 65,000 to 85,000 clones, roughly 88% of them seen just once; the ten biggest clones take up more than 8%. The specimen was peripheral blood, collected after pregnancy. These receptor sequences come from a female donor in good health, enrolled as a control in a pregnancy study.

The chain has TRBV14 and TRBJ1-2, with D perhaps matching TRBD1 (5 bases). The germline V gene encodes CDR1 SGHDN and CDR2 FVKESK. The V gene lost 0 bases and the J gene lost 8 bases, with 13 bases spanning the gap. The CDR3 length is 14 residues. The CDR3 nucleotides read TGTGCCAGCAGCCAAGATTGGGGCCCCGGGGGCTACACCTTC. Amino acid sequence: CASSQDWGPGGYTF.

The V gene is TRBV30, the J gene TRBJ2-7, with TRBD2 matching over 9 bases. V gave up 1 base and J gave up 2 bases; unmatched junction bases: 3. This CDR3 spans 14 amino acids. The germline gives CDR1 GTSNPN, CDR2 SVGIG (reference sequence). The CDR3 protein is CAWSALAGAYEQYF. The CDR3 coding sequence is TGTGCCTGGAGTGCCTTAGCGGGGGCCTACGAGCAGTACTTC.

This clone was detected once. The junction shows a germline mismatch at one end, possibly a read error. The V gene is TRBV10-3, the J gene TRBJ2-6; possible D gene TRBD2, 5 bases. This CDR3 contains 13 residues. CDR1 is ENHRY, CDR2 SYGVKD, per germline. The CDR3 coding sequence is TGTGCCATCAGTGAGCCCACCACGGGAATGACCTTTTTC. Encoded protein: CAISEPTTGMTFF.

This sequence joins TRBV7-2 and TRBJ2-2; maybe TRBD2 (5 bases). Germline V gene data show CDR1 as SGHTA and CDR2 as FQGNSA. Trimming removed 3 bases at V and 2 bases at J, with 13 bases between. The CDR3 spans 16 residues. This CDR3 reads CASSFQASSNTGELFF. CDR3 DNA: TGTGCCAGCAGCTTCCAGGCTAGCTCTAACACCGGGGAGCTGTTTTTT.

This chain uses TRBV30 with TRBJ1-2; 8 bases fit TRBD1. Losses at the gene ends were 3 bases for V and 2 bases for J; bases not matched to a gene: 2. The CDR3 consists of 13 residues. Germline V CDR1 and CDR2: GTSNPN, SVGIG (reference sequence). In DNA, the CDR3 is TGTGCCTGGAGGGACAGGGCCAACTATGGCTACACCTTC. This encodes CAWRDRANYGYTF.

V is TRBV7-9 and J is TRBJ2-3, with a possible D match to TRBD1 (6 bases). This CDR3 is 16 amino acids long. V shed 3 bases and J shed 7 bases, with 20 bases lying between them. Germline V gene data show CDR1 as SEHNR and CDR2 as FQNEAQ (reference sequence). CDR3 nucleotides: TGTGCCAGCAGCTTGGGACAAGGCGGACTCTTGTATACGCAGTATTTT. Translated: CASSLGQGGLLYTQYF.

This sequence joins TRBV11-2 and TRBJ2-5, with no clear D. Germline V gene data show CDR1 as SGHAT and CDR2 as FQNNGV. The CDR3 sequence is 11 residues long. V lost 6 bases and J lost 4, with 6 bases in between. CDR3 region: CASSSLETQYF. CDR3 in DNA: TGTGCCAGCAGTTCCCTAGAGACCCAGTACTTC.

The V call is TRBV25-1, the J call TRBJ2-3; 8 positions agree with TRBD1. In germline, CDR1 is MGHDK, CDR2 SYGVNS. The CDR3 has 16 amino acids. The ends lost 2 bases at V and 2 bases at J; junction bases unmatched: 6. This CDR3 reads CASSEVVTGVTDTQYF. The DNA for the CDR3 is TGTGCCAGCAGTGAAGTTGTGACAGGGGTCACAGATACGCAGTATTTT.

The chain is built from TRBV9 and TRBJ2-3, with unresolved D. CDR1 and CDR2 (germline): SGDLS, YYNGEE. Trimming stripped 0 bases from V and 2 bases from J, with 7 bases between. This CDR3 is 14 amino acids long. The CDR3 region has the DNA TGTGCCAGCAGCGTAGCGGGTTTCACAGATACGCAGTATTTT. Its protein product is CASSVAGFTDTQYF.

CDR3 residues: CASSYSASGFNEQFF. CDR3 coding DNA: TGCGCCAGCAGCTATTCCGCTAGCGGGTTCAATGAGCAGTTCTTC. This rearrangement joins TRBV4-1 to TRBJ2-1, with 8 bases that match TRBD2. Germline trimming cut 5 bases from V and 6 bases from J; bases unmatched to any gene: 9. Germline V CDR1 and CDR2: MGHRA, YSYEKL. There are 15 residues in the CDR3.

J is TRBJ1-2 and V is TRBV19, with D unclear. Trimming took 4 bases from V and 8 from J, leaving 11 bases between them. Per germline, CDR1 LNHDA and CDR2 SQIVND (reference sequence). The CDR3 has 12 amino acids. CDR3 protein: CASSRPLVGYTF. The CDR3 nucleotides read TGTGCCAGTAGTAGGCCCCTAGTGGGCTACACCTTC.

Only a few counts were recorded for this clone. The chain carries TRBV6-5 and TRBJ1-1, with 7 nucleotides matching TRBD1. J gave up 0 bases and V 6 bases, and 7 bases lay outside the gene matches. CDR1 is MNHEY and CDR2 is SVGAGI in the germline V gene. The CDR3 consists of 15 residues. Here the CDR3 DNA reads TGTGCCAGCAGGTTGGACAGGATCATGAACACTGAAGCTTTCTTT. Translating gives CASRLDRIMNTEAFF.

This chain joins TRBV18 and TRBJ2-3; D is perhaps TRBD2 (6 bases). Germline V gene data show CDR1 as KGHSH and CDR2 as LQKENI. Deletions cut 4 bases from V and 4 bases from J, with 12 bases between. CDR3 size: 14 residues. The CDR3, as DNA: TGTGCCAGCTCACAGCAGGGAGGTGCAGATACGCAGTATTTT. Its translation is CASSQQGGADTQYF.

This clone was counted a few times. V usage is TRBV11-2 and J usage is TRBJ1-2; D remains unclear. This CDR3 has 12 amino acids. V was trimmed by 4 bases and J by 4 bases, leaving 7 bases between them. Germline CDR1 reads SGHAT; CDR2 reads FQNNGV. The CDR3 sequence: CASSSGFYGYTF. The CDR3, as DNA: TGTGCCAGCAGCTCAGGATTCTATGGCTACACCTTC.

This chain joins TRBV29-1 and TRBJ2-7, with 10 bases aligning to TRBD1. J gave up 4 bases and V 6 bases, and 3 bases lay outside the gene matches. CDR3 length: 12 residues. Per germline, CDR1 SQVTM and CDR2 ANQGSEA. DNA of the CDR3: TGCAGCGTAAGGACAGGGGGGTACGAGCAGTACTTC. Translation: CSVRTGGYEQYF.

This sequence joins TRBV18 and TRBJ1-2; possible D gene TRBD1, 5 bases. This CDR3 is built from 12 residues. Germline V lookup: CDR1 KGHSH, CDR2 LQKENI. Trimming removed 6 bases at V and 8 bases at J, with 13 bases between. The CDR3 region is CASSTGGDGYTF. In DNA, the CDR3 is TGTGCCAGCTCCACTGGAGGGGACGGCTACACCTTC.

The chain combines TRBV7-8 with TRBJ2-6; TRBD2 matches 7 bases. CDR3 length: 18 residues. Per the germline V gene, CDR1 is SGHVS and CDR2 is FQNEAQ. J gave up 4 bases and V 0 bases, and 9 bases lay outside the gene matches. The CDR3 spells CASSLALLGGAGANVLTF. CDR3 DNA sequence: TGTGCCAGCAGCTTAGCGCTCTTGGGAGGGGCCGGGGCCAACGTCCTGACTTTC.

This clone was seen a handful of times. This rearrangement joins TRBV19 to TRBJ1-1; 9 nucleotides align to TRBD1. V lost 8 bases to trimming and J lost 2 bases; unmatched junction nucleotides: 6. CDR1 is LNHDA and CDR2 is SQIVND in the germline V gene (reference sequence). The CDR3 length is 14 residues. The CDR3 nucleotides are TGTGCCAGTCTTCGGGACAGGGCCAACACTGAAGCTTTCTTT. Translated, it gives CASLRDRANTEAFF.

CDR3 sequence: CASSYRASGLNEQFF. The CDR3 nucleotides are TGTGCCAGCAGTTACCGGGCTAGCGGCTTGAATGAGCAGTTCTTC. The chain carries TRBV6-6 and TRBJ2-1; TRBD2 agrees at 7 bases. This CDR3 region has 15 residues. From germline, CDR1 is MNHNY and CDR2 SVGAGI (reference sequence). V was clipped by 2 bases and J by 7 bases; unmatched bases: 8.

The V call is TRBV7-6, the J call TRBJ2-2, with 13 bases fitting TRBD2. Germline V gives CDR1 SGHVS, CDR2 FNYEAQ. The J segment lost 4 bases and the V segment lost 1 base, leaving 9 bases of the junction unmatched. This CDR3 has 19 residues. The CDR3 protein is CASSLVLAGGPSATGELFF. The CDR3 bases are TGTGCCAGCAGCTTAGTACTAGCGGGAGGGCCTTCTGCCACCGGGGAGCTGTTTTTT.

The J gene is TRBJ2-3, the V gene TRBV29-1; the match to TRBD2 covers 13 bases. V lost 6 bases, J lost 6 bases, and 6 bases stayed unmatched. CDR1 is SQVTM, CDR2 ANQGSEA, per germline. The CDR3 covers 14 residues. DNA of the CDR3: TGCAGCGTAACTAGCGGGAGGGAGTTGGATACGCAGTATTTT. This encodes CSVTSGRELDTQYF.

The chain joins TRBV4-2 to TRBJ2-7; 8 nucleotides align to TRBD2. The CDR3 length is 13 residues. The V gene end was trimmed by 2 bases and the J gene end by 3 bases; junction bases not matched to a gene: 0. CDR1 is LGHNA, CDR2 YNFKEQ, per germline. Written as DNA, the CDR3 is TGTGCCAGCAGCCAAACTAGCGGCTACGAGCAGTACTTC. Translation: CASSQTSGYEQYF.

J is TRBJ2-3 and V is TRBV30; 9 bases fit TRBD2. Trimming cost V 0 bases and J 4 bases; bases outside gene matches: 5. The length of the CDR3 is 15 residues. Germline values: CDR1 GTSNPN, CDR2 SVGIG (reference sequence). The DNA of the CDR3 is TGTGCCTGGAGTGTACAGGGACTAGCCCCAGATACGCAGTATTTT. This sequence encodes CAWSVQGLAPDTQYF.

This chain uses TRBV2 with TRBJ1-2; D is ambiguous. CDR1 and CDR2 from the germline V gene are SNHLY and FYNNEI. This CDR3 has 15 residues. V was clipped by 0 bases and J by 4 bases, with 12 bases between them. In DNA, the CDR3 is TGTGCCAGCAGTGAAGCCGCGTGGGGAGGCTATGGCTACACCTTC. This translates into CASSEAAWGGYGYTF.